This T cell receptor (beta chain) was retrieved from a study of cytomegalovirus exposure and HLA in healthy donors. Study observations and caveats: Near-uniform donor sequencing depth was presumed by presence/absence analyses.

Researchers ran the PCR with 60 Vbeta and 13 Jbeta primers. Generated by immunoSEQ multiplex PCR, the TCRdb table keeps only in-frame clones and is missing some. Here the sample spans over 120,000 clones, about 84% being singletons. For this clone: What it recognizes is unknown.

Germline V gene sequence: CDR1 MNHEY, CDR2 SMNVEV (reference sequence). CDR3 length equals 15 residues. Trimming removed 9 bases at V and 0 bases at J, with 17 bases between. The sequenced sample consisted of PBMCs. The rearrangement uses TRBV27 and TRBJ1-1, with a possible D match to TRBD1 (6 bases). The sequence came from a middle-aged man in good health and CMV-seronegative. CDR3: CASRTDFPMNTEAFF. CDR3 DNA sequence: TGTGCCAGTAGGACAGATTTTCCCATGAACACTGAAGCTTTCTTT.